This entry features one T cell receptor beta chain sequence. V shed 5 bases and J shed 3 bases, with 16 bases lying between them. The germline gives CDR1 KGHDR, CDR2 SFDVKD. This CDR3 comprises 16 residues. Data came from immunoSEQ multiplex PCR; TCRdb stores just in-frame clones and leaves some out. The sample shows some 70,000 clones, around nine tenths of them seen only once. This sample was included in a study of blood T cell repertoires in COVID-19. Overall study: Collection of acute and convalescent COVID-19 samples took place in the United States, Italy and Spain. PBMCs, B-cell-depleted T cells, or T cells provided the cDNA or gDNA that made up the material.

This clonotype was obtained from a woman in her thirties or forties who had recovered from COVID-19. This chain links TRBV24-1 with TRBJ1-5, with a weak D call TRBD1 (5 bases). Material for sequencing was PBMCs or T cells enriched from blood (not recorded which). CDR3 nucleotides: TGTGCCACCAGTGGGGGGACCCGGGGGGACAATCAGCCCCAGCATTTT. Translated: CATSGGTRGDNQPQHF.